Described below is a single TCR beta chain sequence and its context. Its antigen is still unknown. The sample originates from a study of cytomegalovirus exposure and HLA in healthy donors. Study background: Earlier findings included 90 million to 120 million unique TCR beta sequences obtained from about 179 million T cells. Within the Caucasian-associated ancestry cluster were roughly 81% of the roughly 400 genotyped donors. Study-wide results and limits: Available immune exposure information covered CMV serostatus only.

13 Jbeta primers and 60 Vbeta primers were used for the PCR. The method was immunoSEQ multiplex PCR; TCRdb's version includes in-frame clones alone and lacks a portion of them. The sample lists about 160,000 clones, roughly 80% occurring once. CDR1 and CDR2 from the germline V gene are SGHRS and YFSETQ. The length of the CDR3 is 15 residues. Trimming stripped 0 bases from V and 15 bases from J, with 22 bases between. This TCR was recovered from a man in his thirties or forties in good health and CMV-seronegative. The J gene is TRBJ2-1, the V gene TRBV5-1; tentative D call: TRBD1 (5 bases). Sequencing input: PBMCs. In DNA form, the CDR3 reads TGCGCCAGCAGCTTGGCGACGTTGGACACCCGACCCCCGTTCTTC. Translation gives CASSLATLDTRPPFF.